This TCR beta chain was recovered during a study of cytomegalovirus exposure and HLA in healthy donors. Regarding the study as a whole: A few of the chains that were CMV-associated were confirmed in vitro to be specific for CMV antigens. Published work reported that the classifier diagnosed cytomegalovirus status with high specificity and sensitivity.

Assay used: immunoSEQ multiplex PCR; TCRdb lists only in-frame clones, some missing. The data contain about 160,000 clones, 85% to 90% of them seen just once; the ten biggest clones take up around 3.8%. J gave up 7 bases and V 0 bases, and 11 bases lay outside the gene matches. Germline V gene lookup returns CDR1 MGHRA and CDR2 YSYEKL. CDR3 size: 16 residues. Concerning this clone itself: Its matching antigen is unknown.

The specimen sequenced was PBMCs. The rearrangement links TRBV4-1 to TRBJ1-2; 7 bases align to TRBD1. This clonotype was obtained from a young man in good health and CMV-seropositive. The CDR3 region is CASSQDLPRGAGGYTF. CDR3 sequence (DNA): TGCGCCAGCAGCCAAGATCTTCCCAGGGGGGCTGGTGGCTACACCTTC.